These 32 T cell receptor beta chains were all obtained from the same sample, sequenced in a study of tumor-infiltrating lymphocytes in primary liver carcinoma. The source material, about 19-30 mg of unsorted bulk tissue, was used to co-extract RNA and DNA. With a constant-region primer, TCR beta cDNA was made from 450 to 550 ng of total RNA. The TCR beta library was amplified through three nested multiplex PCR rounds in a modified ARM-PCR procedure. A C-beta reverse primer was combined with TRBV1-TRBV30 forward primers in the first two PCR rounds, and each round had ten to eleven cycles. TCRdb re-derived calls from the multiplex PCR reads in MiXCR, one entry per CDR3 protein. The sample consists of 45,000 or so distinct CDR3 sequences, around 66% of them appearing once. Specimen: liver tumor tissue from sampling region 2. Subset indicated: tumor region T2, inferior pole. The receptor source for this set is a man aged 40-55 years with primary liver carcinoma and hepatitis B virus infection.

This chain uses TRBV12-3 or TRBV12-4 with TRBJ1-5, with D unresolved. The DNA end favors TRBJ2-3, so the J call may be wrong. The CDR3 sequence is 14 residues long. The CDR3 is CASSLSLGNQPQYF. In DNA, the CDR3 is TGTGCCAGCAGTTTAAGTCTGGGGAATCAGCCCCAGTATTTT.

Details on this clonotype: No conserved phenylalanine or tryptophan is present at the end of the CDR3, so a read error is the likely explanation. This chain connects TRBV7-6 to TRBJ2-7; 7 bases are shared with TRBD2. Germline V gene lookup returns CDR1 SGHVS and CDR2 FNYEAQ. This CDR3 has 17 residues. Trimming took 0 bases from V and 2 from J; bases not matched to a gene: 10. The CDR3 loop is CASSLAVTSRSPYEQYL. The CDR3 DNA reads TGTGCCAGCAGCTTAGCGGTGACTAGCAGGAGCCCCTACGAGCAGTACCTC.

In the case of this clonotype: Because the CDR3 is missing its conserved closing phenylalanine or tryptophan, this is likely a read error. The DNA is left out, because the CDR3 cannot be placed on it with certainty; the CDR3 is given as TCRdb lists it. This sequence joins TRBV5-1 and TRBJ2-3; the table's TRBD1 call for D was not verified on the DNA. Germline values: CDR1 SGHRS, CDR2 YFSETQ. The CDR3 length equals 16 residues, ends included. The CDR3 protein is CASSLRTGGSTDTQYL.

This clonotype was picked up one time. This chain uses TRBV11-2 with TRBJ1-1; 7 nucleotides agree with TRBD1. This CDR3 comprises 14 residues. V was clipped by 10 bases and J by 2 bases; unmatched bases: 10. Germline loops: CDR1 SGHAT, CDR2 FQNNGV. CDR3 DNA: TGTGCCAATAGCCCGGGACAGCTTAACACTGAAGCTTTCTTT. It is translated as CANSPGQLNTEAFF. Filled out from reference TRBV11-2 and TRBJ1-1, the complete variable domain reads EAGVAQSPRYKIIEKRQSVAFWCNPISGHATLYWYQQILGQGPKLLIQFQNNGVVDDSQLPKDRFSAERLKGVDSTLKIQPAKLEDSAVYLCANSPGQLNTEAFFGQGTRLTVV.

CDR3 in amino acids: CASSLVSSYEQYF. CDR3 nucleotide sequence: TGTGCCAGCAGTCTAGTGTCATCCTACGAGCAGTACTTC. The gene calls are TRBV13 and TRBJ2-7; D not resolved. This CDR3 is 13 amino acids long. V was trimmed by 6 bases and J by 1 base, leaving 10 bases between them. CDR1 PRHDT and CDR2 FYEKMQ come from the germline V gene (reference sequence). The variable domain in full, with the rest retrieved from reference TRBV13 and TRBJ2-7, is AAGVIQSPRHLIKEKRETATLKCYPIPRHDTVYWYQQGPGQDPQFLISFYEKMQSDKGSIPDRFSAQQFSDYHSELNMSSLELGDSALYFCASSLVSSYEQYFGPGTRLTVT.

This clonotype has a count of ten or more. This sequence joins TRBV7-8 and TRBJ2-7; 10 bases align to TRBD1. This CDR3 is built from 15 residues. The ends lost 2 bases at V and 6 bases at J; junction bases unmatched: 7. Per the germline V gene, CDR1 is SGHVS and CDR2 is FQNEAQ. CDR3 region: CASSLWGTGDFEQYF. The CDR3 region has the DNA TGTGCCAGCAGCTTATGGGGGACAGGGGATTTCGAGCAGTACTTC. Looking up the rest from reference TRBV7-8 and TRBJ2-7 gives the full variable domain: GAGVSQSPRYKVAKRGQDVALRCDPISGHVSLFWYQQALGQGPEFLTYFQNEAQLDKSGLPSDRFFAERPEGSVSTLKIQRTQQEDSAVYLCASSLWGTGDFEQYFGPGTRLTVT.

The chain is built from TRBV9 and TRBJ2-2; unclear D gene. Per the germline V gene, CDR1 is SGDLS and CDR2 is YYNGEE. Trimming left V 7 bases short and J 4 bases short, with 11 bases between. This CDR3 contains 13 residues. The CDR3 here is CASSYVSTGELFF. The CDR3 DNA follows: TGTGCCAGCTCGTACGTGTCCACCGGGGAGCTGTTTTTT.

Worth noting for this clonotype: The germline gene is not matched at one end of the junction; a read error may be the cause. This chain connects TRBV29-1 to TRBJ2-1; the D call may be TRBD1 or TRBD2 (5 bases each). Germline CDR1 is SQVTM and CDR2 is ANQGSEA. CDR3 size: 14 residues. The DNA for the CDR3 is TGCAGCGTTGGCGGTGGTGGGGGAAGAAATGAGCGGTTCTTC. Translated, it gives CSVGGGGGRNERFF.

The chain couples TRBV11-2 to TRBJ2-1, with D tentatively TRBD1 (6 bases). Germline V gives CDR1 SGHAT, CDR2 FQNNGV. The CDR3 covers 17 residues. Trimming took off 1 base at V and 12 bases at J, with 25 bases between the two ends. The CDR3 DNA follows: TGTGCCAGCAGCTTAGGTAACAGGGCGAGCCCCTACAACGGGCAGTTCTTC. Its translation: CASSLGNRASPYNGQFF.

This clonotype appeared many times. A much larger clone sits a single nucleotide away, making a read error possible. J is TRBJ1-6 and V is TRBV4-3; TRBD1 might be the D (6 bases). Germline V gene data show CDR1 as LGHNA and CDR2 as YSLEER. This CDR3 comprises 20 residues. The CDR3 reads CASSQDLQGQGSSYNPPLHF. In DNA form, the CDR3 reads TGCGCCAGCAGCCAAGATCTCCAAGGGCAGGGGTCGTCCTATAATCCACCCCTCCACTTT.

The table lists this clonotype with many counts. The CDR3 carries no conserved terminal phenylalanine or tryptophan, so it likely arises from a read error. CDR3 residues: CASGAQGLNTEAFL. The CDR3 DNA reads TGCGCCAGCGGGGCACAGGGGCTGAACACTGAAGCTTTCTTA. V and J are TRBV5-1 and TRBJ1-1; the match to TRBD1 covers 7 bases. The V and J ends lost 7 bases and 0 bases, in that order; junction bases with no gene match: 6. This CDR3 is built from 14 residues. Per the germline V gene, CDR1 is SGHRS and CDR2 is YFSETQ.

Judged by abundance, this clonotype is large. The V and J genes are TRBV11-2 and TRBJ2-7; D might be TRBD1 (5 bases). The CDR3 runs 14 residues. The V gene lost 4 bases and the J gene lost 0 bases, with 10 bases spanning the gap. Germline CDR1 reads SGHAT; CDR2 reads FQNNGV. The CDR3 protein is CASSSNRNSYEQYF. CDR3 in DNA: TGTGCCAGCAGCTCTAACAGGAACTCCTACGAGCAGTACTTC. Full variable domain (outside the CDR3, taken from reference TRBV11-2 and TRBJ2-7): EAGVAQSPRYKIIEKRQSVAFWCNPISGHATLYWYQQILGQGPKLLIQFQNNGVVDDSQLPKDRFSAERLKGVDSTLKIQPAKLEDSAVYLCASSSNRNSYEQYFGPGTRLTVT.

Comment on this clonotype: One junction end disagrees with the germline gene, perhaps due to a read error. The genes are TRBV7-8 and TRBJ2-3, with D perhaps TRBD1 (6 bases). The CDR3 has 17 amino acids. Per the germline V gene, CDR1 is SGHVS and CDR2 is FQNEAQ. Here the CDR3 reads CTSSLSPRGPRADTQYF. The CDR3 DNA follows: TGTACCAGCAGCTTATCACCCAGGGGCCCTCGGGCAGATACGCAGTATTTT.

Of note for this clonotype: The missing conserved phenylalanine or tryptophan at the end of this CDR3 makes a read error likely. The gene calls are TRBV11-2 and TRBJ1-3, with D perhaps matching TRBD1 (5 bases). This CDR3 region has 12 residues. The germline gives CDR1 SGHAT, CDR2 FQNNGV. CDR3 DNA sequence: TGTGCCAGCAGCATGGGGGGAAACGCCATATATTCT. Its protein is CASSMGGNAIYS.

The table lists this clonotype with a count of one. The junction differs from germline at one of its ends, possibly a read error. The rearrangement uses TRBV12-3 or TRBV12-4 and TRBJ2-6, with D maybe TRBD2 (6 bases). This CDR3 comprises 21 residues. In DNA form, the CDR3 reads TGTGCCAGGAGTCGGACCCGACTAGTCCCCGATCGGGCCTCTGGGGCCAACGTCCTGACTTTT. Protein product: CARSRTRLVPDRASGANVLTF.

This clonotype was counted a few times. A much bigger clone sits one base away, suggesting this may be a read error. The chain recombines TRBV7-9 with TRBJ2-1; 7 bases are a match to TRBD2. This CDR3 is 15 amino acids long. J lost 9 bases, V lost 5 bases, and 13 bases had no gene match. Germline assignment: CDR1 SEHNR and CDR2 FQNEAQ (reference sequence). The CDR3 loop reads CASSIGSSGLGEQFF. CDR3 in DNA: TGTGCCAGCAGCATAGGTTCTAGCGGTTTGGGTGAGCAGTTCTTC.

To note about this clonotype: The final CDR3 position lacks the conserved phenylalanine or tryptophan, pointing to a likely read error. The limits of the CDR3 on the DNA are not certain, so only TCRdb's listed CDR3 is given. This sequence joins TRBV11-2 and TRBJ2-7; TRBD1, the table's D call, was not compared with the DNA. With termini counted, the CDR3 has 15 amino acids. Germline V lookup: CDR1 SGHAT, CDR2 FQNNGV. This CDR3 is CASSLLWTGENERYL.

This clonotype was observed a few times. The missing conserved phenylalanine or tryptophan at the end of this CDR3 makes a read error likely. The chain has TRBV11-1 and TRBJ2-4; TRBD2 matches at 13 bases. The V gene's germline CDR1 is SGHAT and CDR2 FQDESV (reference sequence). V gave up 5 bases and J gave up 2 bases; unmatched junction bases: 6. This CDR3 has 17 residues. The CDR3 spells CASSIAGTSGTKNIQYV. The CDR3 DNA sequence: TGTGCCAGCAGCATTGCCGGGACTAGCGGGACCAAAAACATTCAGTACGTC.

This clonotype was observed at least ten times. The rearrangement uses TRBV5-1 and TRBJ2-1; 9 nucleotides match TRBD2. Trimming took 5 bases from V and 2 from J; bases not matched to a gene: 8. Germline V gives CDR1 SGHRS, CDR2 YFSETQ. The CDR3 consists of 16 residues. CDR3 nucleotide sequence: TGCGCCAGCAGTTTTAGCGGGAGTGGCACCTACAATGAGCAGTTCTTC. Encoded protein: CASSFSGSGTYNEQFF.

About this clonotype: The junction departs from the called germline gene at one end, perhaps through a read error. The CDR3 nucleotides are TGTACCAGCGGGCCCAAAGTCTCTGGAAACACCATATATTTT. The encoded protein is CTSGPKVSGNTIYF. The rearrangement links TRBV6-5 to TRBJ1-3; D ambiguous. Germline V lookup: CDR1 MNHEY, CDR2 SVGAGI. The CDR3 is 14 amino acids.

This chain's CDR3 is CASKETSENDEQFF. The CDR3 DNA reads as TGTGCCAGCAAAGAGACTAGCGAAAACGATGAGCAGTTCTTC. The chain uses TRBV12-3 or TRBV12-4 and TRBJ2-1; TRBD2 agrees at 8 bases. V lost 7 bases to trimming and J lost 8 bases; unmatched junction nucleotides: 10. This CDR3 has 14 residues.

Note on this clonotype: An end of the junction does not agree with germline; a read error may underlie this. The rearrangement links TRBV11-2 to TRBJ2-2; D may match TRBD1 or TRBD2 (5 bases each). CDR1 and CDR2 from the germline V gene are SGHAT and FQNNGV. This CDR3 has 14 amino acids. The CDR3 DNA is TGTGCCAGCAACACAGACTCGGACACCGGGGAGCTGCCTTTT. Protein sequence: CASNTDSDTGELPF. The entire variable domain, with the rest obtained from reference TRBV11-2 and TRBJ2-2, is as follows: EAGVAQSPRYKIIEKRQSVAFWCNPISGHATLYWYQQILGQGPKLLIQFQNNGVVDDSQLPKDRFSAERLKGVDSTLKIQPAKLEDSAVYLCASNTDSDTGELPFGEGSRLTVL.

The genes are TRBV6-5 and TRBJ2-5; TRBD1 agrees at 8 bases. Germline V lookup: CDR1 MNHEY, CDR2 SVGAGI. The CDR3 is made up of 16 amino acids. The CDR3 DNA reads TGTGTCAGTAGGCCCCAGCTCGCAGGGGGCGGGGAGACCCAGTACTTC. Protein product: CVSRPQLAGGGETQYF.

Turning to this clonotype: Compared with germline, one end of the junction differs, possibly owing to a read error. The chain employs TRBV6-1 and TRBJ2-5; TRBD1 is a possible D gene (6 bases). Germline V lookup: CDR1 MNHNS, CDR2 SASEGT. The length of the CDR3 is 15 residues. The CDR3 here is CASILGGALAETQYF. The CDR3, as DNA: TGTGCCAGCATCCTAGGGGGTGCTCTCGCGGAGACCCAATACTTC.

Comment on this clonotype: An end of the junction differs from the germline gene, which may be a read error. The J gene is TRBJ2-7, the V gene TRBV4-3; D is possibly TRBD1 or TRBD2 (5 bases each). This CDR3 region has 13 residues. Germline V lookup: CDR1 LGHNA, CDR2 YSLEER. The CDR3 sequence is CASSHDRGEQHYF. The CDR3, as DNA: TGTGCCAGCAGCCACGACAGAGGGGAGCAGCACTACTTC.

The genes are TRBV12-3 or TRBV12-4 and TRBJ2-1; 8 bases agree with TRBD1. CDR3 length: 13 residues. Trimming removed 11 bases from V and 10 bases from J; junction bases left unmatched: 13. The CDR3 loop is CAGNLSDRGEQFF. The CDR3 bases are TGTGCCGGTAATTTATCCGACAGGGGAGAGCAGTTCTTC.

Only a few counts were recorded for this clonotype. The gene calls are TRBV19 and TRBJ2-3; the D gene could be TRBD1 or TRBD2 (5 bases each). Germline V CDR1 and CDR2: LNHDA, SQIVND (reference sequence). Trimming removed 5 bases at V and 6 bases at J, with 15 bases between. The CDR3 sequence is 14 residues long. In DNA form, the CDR3 reads TGTGCCAGTAGTTCCGGGGCCAAGACCGATACGCAGTATTTT. Residues: CASSSGAKTDTQYF.

Regarding this clonotype: One end of the junction varies from germline; a read error may be responsible. This sequence joins TRBV11-1 and TRBJ1-6; unclear D gene. The CDR3 is made up of 13 amino acids. The V gene's germline CDR1 is SGHAT and CDR2 FQDESV (reference sequence). CDR3 coding DNA: TGTACCAGCAGTCAGACACTGGTTTCACCCCTCCACTTT. Amino acids: CTSSQTLVSPLHF.

The chain has TRBV29-1 and TRBJ2-7; weak D call: TRBD2 (5 bases). CDR3 length: 12 residues. The V gene's germline CDR1 is SQVTM and CDR2 ANQGSEA. The CDR3: CSAGWGCHEQYF. CDR3 DNA sequence: TGCAGTGCGGGTTGGGGTTGTCACGAGCAGTACTTC.

Turning to this clonotype: At one end the junction does not follow the germline gene, possibly because of a read error. J is TRBJ2-3 and V is TRBV14; D not certain. From germline, CDR1 is SGHDN and CDR2 FVKESK. This CDR3 region has 12 residues. The CDR3 nucleotides are TGTGCCAGCAGCCAAAGCACGGATATGCAGTATTTT. Translated, it gives CASSQSTDMQYF.

In regard to this clonotype: A read error may produce the germline difference seen at one junction end. The chain carries TRBV11-2 and TRBJ1-1; D not resolved. CDR1 and CDR2 (germline): SGHAT, FQNNGV. This CDR3 is built from 15 residues. DNA for the CDR3: TGTGTCAGTAGCGGTAACCTTAAAGTGAACACTGAAGGTTTCTTT. This encodes CVSSGNLKVNTEGFF.

In DNA form, the CDR3 reads TGCGCCAGCAGCCAATTCCCCCCGGCGGACAATGAGCAGTTCTTC. Protein product: CASSQFPPADNEQFF. V and J are TRBV4-3 and TRBJ2-1; D not resolved. V was clipped by 2 bases and J by 5 bases, with 13 bases between them. The CDR3 covers 15 residues. Germline V lookup: CDR1 LGHNA, CDR2 YSLEER.